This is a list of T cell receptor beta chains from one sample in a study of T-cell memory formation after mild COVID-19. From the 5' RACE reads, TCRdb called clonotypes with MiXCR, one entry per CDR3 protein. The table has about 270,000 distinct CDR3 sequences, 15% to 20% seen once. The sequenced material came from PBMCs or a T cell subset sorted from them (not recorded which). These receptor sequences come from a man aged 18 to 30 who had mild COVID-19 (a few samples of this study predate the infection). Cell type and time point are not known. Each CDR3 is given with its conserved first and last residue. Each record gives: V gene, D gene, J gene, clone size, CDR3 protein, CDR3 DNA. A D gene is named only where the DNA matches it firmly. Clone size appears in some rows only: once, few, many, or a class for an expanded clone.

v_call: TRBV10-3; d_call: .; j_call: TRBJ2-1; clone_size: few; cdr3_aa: CAISESDFTPTYNEQFF; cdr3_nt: TGTGCCATCAGTGAGTCGGACTTCACGCCCACCTACAATGAGCAGTTCTTC
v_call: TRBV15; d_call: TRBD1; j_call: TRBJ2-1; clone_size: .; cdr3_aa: CATSSGLTGVKVYEQFF; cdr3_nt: TGTGCCACCAGCAGCGGTCTGACAGGGGTTAAGGTCTATGAGCAGTTCTTC
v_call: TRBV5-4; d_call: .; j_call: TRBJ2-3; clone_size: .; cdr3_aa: CASSFLAKSGPDTQYF; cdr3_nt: TGTGCCAGCAGCTTTTTGGCGAAAAGCGGGCCAGATACGCAGTATTTT
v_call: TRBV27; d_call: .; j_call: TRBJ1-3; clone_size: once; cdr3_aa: CASSAPGSGNTIYF; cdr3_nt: TGTGCCAGCAGCGCACCGGGCTCTGGAAACACCATATATTTT
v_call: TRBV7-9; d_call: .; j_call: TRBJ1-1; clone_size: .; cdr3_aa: CASSPTPGGPFF; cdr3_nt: TGTGCCAGCAGCCCCACCCCGGGGGGCCCTTTCTTT
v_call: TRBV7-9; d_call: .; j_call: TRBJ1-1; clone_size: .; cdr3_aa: CASRIGWNTEAFF; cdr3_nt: TGTGCCAGCAGAATTGGGTGGAACACTGAAGCTTTCTTT
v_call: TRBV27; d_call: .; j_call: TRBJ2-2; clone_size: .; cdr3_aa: CASSLGLGPGELFF; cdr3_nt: TGTGCCAGCAGTCTGGGTCTCGGCCCCGGGGAGCTGTTTTTT
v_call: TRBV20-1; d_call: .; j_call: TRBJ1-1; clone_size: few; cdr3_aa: CSAKEPDTNTEAFF; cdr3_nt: TGCAGTGCCAAGGAACCCGACACGAACACTGAAGCTTTCTTT
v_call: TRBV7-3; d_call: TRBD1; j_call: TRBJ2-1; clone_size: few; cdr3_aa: CASSLRSPGQGNSEQFF; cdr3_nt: TGTGCCAGCAGCTTACGATCTCCGGGACAGGGGAATAGTGAGCAGTTCTTC
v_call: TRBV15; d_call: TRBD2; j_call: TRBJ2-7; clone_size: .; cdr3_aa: CATSRESGGTHEQYF; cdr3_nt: TGTGCCACCAGCAGAGAGTCGGGGGGGACCCACGAGCAGTACTTC
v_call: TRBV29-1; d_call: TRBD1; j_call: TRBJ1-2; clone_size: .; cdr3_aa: CSVGGQETYGYTF; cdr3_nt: TGCAGCGTGGGCGGACAGGAGACCTATGGCTACACCTTC
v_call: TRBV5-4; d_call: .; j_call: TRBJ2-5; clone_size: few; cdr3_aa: CASSPRTSPRWQETQYF; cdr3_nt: TGTGCCAGCAGCCCGAGGACATCTCCAAGGTGGCAAGAGACCCAGTACTTC
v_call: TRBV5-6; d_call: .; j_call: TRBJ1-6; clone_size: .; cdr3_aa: CASSLRQGTSPLHF; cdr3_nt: TGTGCCAGCAGCTTGCGGCAGGGAACTTCACCCCTCCACTTT
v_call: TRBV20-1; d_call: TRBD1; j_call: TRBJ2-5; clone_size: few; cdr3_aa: CSARWDRDETQYF; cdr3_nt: TGCAGTGCTAGGTGGGACAGGGATGAGACCCAGTACTTC
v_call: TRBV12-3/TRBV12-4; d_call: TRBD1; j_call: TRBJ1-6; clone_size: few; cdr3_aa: CASSLMTGRGSPLHF; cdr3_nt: TGTGCCAGCAGTCTAATGACAGGGCGAGGTTCACCCCTCCACTTT
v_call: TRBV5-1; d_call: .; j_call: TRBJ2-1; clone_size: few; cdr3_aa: CASSLLNEQFF; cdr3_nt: TGCGCCAGCAGCTTGCTTAATGAGCAGTTCTTC
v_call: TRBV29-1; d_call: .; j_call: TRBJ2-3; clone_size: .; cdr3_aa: CSVAPPGTDTQYF; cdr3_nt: TGCAGCGTCGCTCCCCCGGGCACAGATACGCAGTATTTT
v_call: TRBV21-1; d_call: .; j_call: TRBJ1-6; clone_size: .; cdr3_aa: CASSNSDRGLTKYNSPLHF; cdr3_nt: TGTGCCAGCAGCAATTCTGACAGGGGCCTAACGAAATATAATTCACCCCTCCACTTT
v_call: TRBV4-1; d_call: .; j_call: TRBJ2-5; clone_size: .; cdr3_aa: CASSQDKGLGSQYYETQYF; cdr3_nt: TGCGCCAGCAGCCAAGACAAGGGGCTTGGCAGCCAGTACTACGAGACCCAGTACTTC
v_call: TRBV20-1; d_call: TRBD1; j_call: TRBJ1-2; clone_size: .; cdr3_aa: CSARYTGGPYGYTF; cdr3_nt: TGCAGTGCTAGATATACAGGGGGCCCCTATGGCTACACCTTC
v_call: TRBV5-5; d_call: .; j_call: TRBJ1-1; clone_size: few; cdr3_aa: CASSPRWGGMNTEAFF; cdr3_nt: TGTGCCAGCAGCCCCCGTTGGGGGGGGATGAACACTGAAGCTTTCTTT
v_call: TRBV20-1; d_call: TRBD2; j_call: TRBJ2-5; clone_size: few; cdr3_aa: CSAPWASGGETQYF; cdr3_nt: TGCAGTGCCCCCTGGGCTAGCGGGGGAGAGACCCAGTACTTC
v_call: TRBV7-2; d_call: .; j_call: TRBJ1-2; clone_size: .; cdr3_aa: CASSWGMARGYTF; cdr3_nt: TGTGCCAGCAGCTGGGGGATGGCTCGTGGCTACACCTTC
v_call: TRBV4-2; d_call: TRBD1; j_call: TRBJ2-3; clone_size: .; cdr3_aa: CASSQEGTGAADTQYF; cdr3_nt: TGTGCCAGCAGCCAAGAAGGGACAGGGGCCGCAGATACGCAGTATTTT
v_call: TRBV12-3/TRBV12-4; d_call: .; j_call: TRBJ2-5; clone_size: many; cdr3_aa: CASSSPVETQYF; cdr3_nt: TGTGCCAGCAGCTCCCCAGTGGAGACCCAGTACTTC
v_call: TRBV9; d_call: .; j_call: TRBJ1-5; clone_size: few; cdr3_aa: CASSVDGGRYQPQHF; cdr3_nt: TGTGCCAGCAGCGTAGACGGGGGGCGTTATCAGCCCCAGCATTTT
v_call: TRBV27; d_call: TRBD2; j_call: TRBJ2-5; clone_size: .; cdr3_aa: CASSSLGTSGKETQYF; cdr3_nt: TGTGCCAGCAGTTCTCTCGGGACTAGCGGAAAAGAGACCCAGTACTTC
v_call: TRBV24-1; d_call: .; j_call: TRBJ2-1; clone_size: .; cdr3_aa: CATSDPRLVNEQFF; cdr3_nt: TGTGCCACCAGTGATCCCCGACTGGTTAATGAGCAGTTCTTC
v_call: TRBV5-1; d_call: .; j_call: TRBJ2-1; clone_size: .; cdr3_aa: CASSTGRYNEQFF; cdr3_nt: TGCGCCAGCAGCACGGGACGGTACAATGAGCAGTTCTTC